This record looks at one T cell receptor (beta chain) sequence and its context. This sample is part of a study of blood T cell repertoires in COVID-19. The method was immunoSEQ multiplex PCR; TCRdb's version includes in-frame clones alone and lacks a portion of them. The table records tens of thousands of clones, 86% of them present only once. There are 17 residues in the CDR3. In germline, CDR1 is SGHNT, CDR2 YYREEE (reference sequence). Germline trimming cut 0 bases from V and 3 bases from J; bases unmatched to any gene: 9. The specimen was peripheral blood. The rearrangement uses TRBV5-4 and TRBJ1-1, with 9 nucleotides matching TRBD1. The clonotype originates from a woman over 75 with acute or convalescent COVID-19. Written as DNA, the CDR3 is TGTGCCAGCAGCTTGGGACAGGGGGTTCTAAGGGACACTGAAGCTTTCTTT. It codes for CASSLGQGVLRDTEAFF.